This T cell receptor beta chain was documented in a study of cytomegalovirus exposure and HLA in healthy donors. Germline V lookup: CDR1 MDHEN, CDR2 SYDVKM. Trimming removed 3 bases at V and 1 base at J, with 10 bases between. The CDR3 totals 15 residues. The PCR contained 60 Vbeta and 13 Jbeta primers. Profiling relied on immunoSEQ multiplex PCR, and the TCRdb table lists in-frame clones only, not all of them. There are about 150,000 clones in the sample; approximately 85% occur only once, and about 2.3% lies in the top ten. The sequenced sample consisted of PBMCs. This clonotype was sampled from a woman younger than 35 in good health and CMV-seronegative. The genes are TRBV28 and TRBJ2-1; a weak D match, TRBD1 (5 bases). CDR3: CASSLPGRSYNEQFF. As DNA, the CDR3 is TGTGCCAGCAGTTTGCCAGGGCGATCCTACAATGAGCAGTTCTTC.